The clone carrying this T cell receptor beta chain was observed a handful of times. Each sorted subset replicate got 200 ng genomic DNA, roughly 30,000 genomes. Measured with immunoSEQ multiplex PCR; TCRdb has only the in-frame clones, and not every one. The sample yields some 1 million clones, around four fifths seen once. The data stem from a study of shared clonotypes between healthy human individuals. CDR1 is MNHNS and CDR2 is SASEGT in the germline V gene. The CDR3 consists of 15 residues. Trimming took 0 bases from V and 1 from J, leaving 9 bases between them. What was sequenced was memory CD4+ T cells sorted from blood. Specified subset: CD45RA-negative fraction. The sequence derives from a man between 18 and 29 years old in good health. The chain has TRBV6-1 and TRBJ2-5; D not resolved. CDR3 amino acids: CASSEAEQSQETQYF. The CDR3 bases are TGTGCCAGCAGTGAAGCCGAACAATCCCAAGAGACCCAGTACTTC.